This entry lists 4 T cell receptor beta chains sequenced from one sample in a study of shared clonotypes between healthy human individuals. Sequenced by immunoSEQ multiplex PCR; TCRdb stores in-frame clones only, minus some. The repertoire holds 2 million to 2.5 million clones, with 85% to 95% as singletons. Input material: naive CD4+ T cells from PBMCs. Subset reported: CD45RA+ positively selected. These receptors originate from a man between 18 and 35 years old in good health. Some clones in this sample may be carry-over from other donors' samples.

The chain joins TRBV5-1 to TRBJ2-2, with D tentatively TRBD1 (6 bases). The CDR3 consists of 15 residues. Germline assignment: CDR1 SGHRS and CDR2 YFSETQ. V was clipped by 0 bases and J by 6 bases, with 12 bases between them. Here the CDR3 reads CASSLDRAISGELFF. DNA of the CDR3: TGCGCCAGCAGCTTGGACAGGGCCATATCCGGGGAGCTGTTTTTT.

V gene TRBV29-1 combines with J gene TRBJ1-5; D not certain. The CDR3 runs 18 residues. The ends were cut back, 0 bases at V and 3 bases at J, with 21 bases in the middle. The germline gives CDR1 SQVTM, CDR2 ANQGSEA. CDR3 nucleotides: TGCAGCGTTGAAGAAGAAGGACGGGAAACGCAATCCAATCAGCCCCAGCATTTT. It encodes CSVEEEGRETQSNQPQHF.

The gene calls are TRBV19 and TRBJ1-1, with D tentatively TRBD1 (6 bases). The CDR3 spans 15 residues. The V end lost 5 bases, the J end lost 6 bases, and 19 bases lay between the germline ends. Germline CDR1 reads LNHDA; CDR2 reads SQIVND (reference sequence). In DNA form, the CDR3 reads TGTGCCAGTAGTCCACGGGGACAAATAATCTCTGAAGCTTTCTTT. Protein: CASSPRGQIISEAFF.

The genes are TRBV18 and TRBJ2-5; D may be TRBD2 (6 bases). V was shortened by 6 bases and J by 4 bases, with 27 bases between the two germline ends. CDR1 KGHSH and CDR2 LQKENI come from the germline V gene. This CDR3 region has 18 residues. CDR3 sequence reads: CASSPQLAVTANRETQYF. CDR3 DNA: TGTGCCAGCTCCCCCCAATTAGCGGTTACCGCGAATCGAGAGACCCAGTACTTC.